This TCR beta chain was sequenced during a study of OX40 agonist ivuxolimab in advanced cancers. Sampled blood was obtained at baseline, cycle 4 day 1, and cycle 7 day 1. Assay used: immunoSEQ multiplex PCR; TCRdb lists only in-frame clones, some missing. The table records 50,000 to 70,000 clones, 91% of them present only once. The CDR3 spans 12 residues. Germline CDR1 GTSNPN, CDR2 SVGIG (reference sequence). With respect to this clone: At one end the junction does not follow the germline gene, possibly because of a read error.

The chain couples TRBV30 to TRBJ2-1, with D tentatively TRBD1 (5 bases). This TCR was sampled from an adult with an advanced solid tumor such as melanoma, head and neck, liver or kidney cancer. Here the sequenced sample was CD4+ or CD8+ T cells sorted from blood, taken in a trial of the OX40 agonist ivuxolimab. The CDR3 sequence: CAWGATYNEQFF. The CDR3 nucleotides read TGTGCCTGGGGGGCTACCTATAATGAGCAGTTCTTC.